The rows below give T cell receptor beta chains drawn from one sample of a study of blood T cell repertoires in COVID-19. The protocol was immunoSEQ multiplex PCR, while the TCRdb copy is restricted to in-frame clones and leaves out a portion. The sample contains about 270,000 clones, approximately 87% of which appear only once. Sequenced input: peripheral blood. All receptors come from a human donor in a cohort sampled during active COVID-19. Both conserved end residues are part of each CDR3. Each record gives: J gene, clone size, V gene, D gene, CDR3 protein, CDR3 DNA. D genes are given only for firm matches. Clone size is given for some rows only: seen once, a few or many times, or a class if the clone is expanded.

TRBJ2-7	-	TRBV7-6	TRBD2	CASSLVMVLAGGPTLRTYEQYF	TGTGCCAGCAGCTTAGTCATGGTTCTAGCGGGAGGTCCAACACTCAGAACCTACGAGCAGTACTTC
TRBJ1-1	-	TRBV19	-	CASSLPPSSEAFF	TGTGCCAGTAGCCTCCCCCCGAGCTCGGAAGCTTTCTTT
TRBJ2-1	-	TRBV21-1	-	CASSRLDEQFF	TGTGCCAGCAGCAGATTAGATGAGCAGTTCTTC
TRBJ2-1	-	TRBV28	TRBD2	CASNLNLAGGYNEQFF	TGTGCCAGCAACTTGAACTTAGCGGGGGGTTACAATGAGCAGTTCTTC
TRBJ2-5	-	TRBV7-9	-	CASSLSTEKTQYF	TGTGCCAGCAGCTTATCAACAGAAAAGACCCAGTACTTC
TRBJ2-2	-	TRBV18	TRBD2	CASSPLVPSGTNTGELFF	TGTGCCAGCTCACCACTCGTACCTAGCGGGACGAACACCGGGGAGCTGTTTTTT
TRBJ2-3	-	TRBV20-1	-	CSATDRTTQYF	TGCAGTGCCACCGACAGGACCACGCAGTATTTT
TRBJ1-2	-	TRBV7-2	-	CASSLGQGVVGYTF	TGTGCCAGCAGCTTAGGTCAGGGTGTGGTTGGCTACACCTTC
TRBJ2-7	-	TRBV9	-	CASSVEDSGLSYEQYF	TGTGCCAGCAGCGTAGAGGATAGCGGCCTCTCCTACGAGCAGTACTTC
TRBJ2-2	-	TRBV3-1/TRBV3-2	-	CASTESFTGELFF	TGTGCCAGCACGGAGAGCTTCACCGGGGAGCTGTTTTTT
TRBJ2-5	-	TRBV14	TRBD2	CASSRALSGGAKTQYF	TGTGCCAGCAGCCGCGCCCTCAGCGGGGGGGCGAAGACCCAGTACTTC
TRBJ2-2	-	TRBV28	-	CASSPPGRVGELFF	TGTGCCAGCAGTCCCCCAGGTCGCGTAGGGGAGCTGTTTTTT
TRBJ1-2	-	TRBV28	TRBD1	CASSIQGGDTYRYTF	TGTGCCAGCAGTATACAGGGGGGCGATACTTATCGCTACACCTTC
TRBJ1-6	few	TRBV28	-	CASREGQINSPLHF	TGTGCCAGCAGGGAGGGGCAGATTAATTCACCCCTCCACTTT
TRBJ2-5	-	TRBV28	-	CASSLTSGGQETQYF	TGTGCCAGCAGTTTAACCTCTGGAGGCCAAGAGACCCAGTACTTC
TRBJ2-7	-	TRBV2	-	CASSVSVGPTAQYF	TGTGCCAGCAGTGTGTCCGTGGGGCCGACGGCGCAGTACTTC
TRBJ2-7	-	TRBV7-3	TRBD1	CASSSQPGQGYEQYF	TGTGCCAGCAGCTCTCAGCCGGGACAGGGCTACGAGCAGTACTTC
TRBJ1-6	-	TRBV6-5	-	CASSRDDNSPLHF	TGTGCCAGCAGCCGGGATGATAATTCACCCCTCCACTTT
TRBJ1-2	-	TRBV18	-	CASSPGGWDRRSYTF	TGTGCCAGCTCACCAGGGGGCTGGGACCGTAGAAGCTACACCTTC
TRBJ2-7	once	TRBV19	TRBD2	CASRNPSGGSYEQYF	TGTGCCAGTAGGAACCCTAGCGGGGGCTCCTACGAGCAGTACTTC
TRBJ2-2	-	TRBV15	TRBD2	CATSRESRGLAGELFF	TGTGCCACCAGCAGAGAATCTAGAGGACTAGCCGGGGAGCTGTTTTTT
TRBJ1-2	-	TRBV19	-	CASTLIEGRYGYTF	TGTGCCAGTACCTTGATCGAGGGAAGGTATGGCTACACCTTC
TRBJ1-6	-	TRBV28	-	CASSSLLGENSPLHF	TGTGCCAGCAGTTCATTACTGGGCGAGAATTCACCCCTCCACTTT
TRBJ2-1	-	TRBV29-1	-	CSVEGPRSDEQFF	TGCAGCGTTGAAGGGCCCCGAAGCGATGAGCAGTTCTTC
TRBJ2-5	-	TRBV10-3	-	CAISDPRAGGETQYF	TGTGCCATCAGTGACCCGAGGGCGGGTGGGGAGACCCAGTACTTC
TRBJ2-3	-	TRBV29-1	-	CSAGGGGFGTDTQYF	TGCAGCGCCGGGGGTGGTGGTTTTGGCACAGATACGCAGTATTTT
TRBJ1-1	-	TRBV6-5	-	CACRKVRGGNTEAFF	TGTGCCTGCAGAAAGGTTCGTGGCGGAAACACTGAAGCTTTCTTT
TRBJ2-5	-	TRBV9	-	CASSVGATQETQYF	TGTGCCAGCAGCGTAGGGGCGACACAAGAGACCCAGTACTTC
TRBJ2-5	-	TRBV3-1/TRBV3-2	-	CASSQDRWETQYF	TGTGCCAGCAGCCAAGATAGATGGGAGACCCAGTACTTC